The next 28 T cell receptor beta chains were all read from a single sample in a study of graft-versus-host responses after intestinal transplantation. Using immunoSEQ multiplex PCR, the repertoire was profiled, and TCRdb retains in-frame clones only, with some absent. The sample holds about 29,000 clones, about 80% seen once. Lamina propria and intraepithelial lymphocytes were released by processing graft tissue. The sample was ileum tissue, taken 98 days after intestinal transplantation. These receptors were collected from a human patient who received an intestinal transplant, so some T cells may come from the graft donor.

This chain joins TRBV9 and TRBJ2-5; 11 nucleotides match TRBD1. There are 16 residues in the CDR3. Germline CDR1 SGDLS, CDR2 YYNGEE. J lost 1 base, V lost 0 bases, and 2 bases had no gene match. The CDR3 DNA follows: TGTGCCAGCAGCGTAGGGGGGACAGGGGGCCAAGAGACCCAGTACTTC. Translating gives CASSVGGTGGQETQYF.

The chain combines TRBV6-1 with TRBJ1-2; TRBD1 agrees at 9 bases. CDR1 and CDR2 (germline): MNHNS, SASEGT. This CDR3 has 13 amino acids. The ends lost 7 bases at V and 4 bases at J; junction bases unmatched: 4. The CDR3 protein is CASTPTGGYGYTF. In nucleotides, the CDR3 is TGTGCCAGCACCCCGACAGGGGGCTATGGCTACACCTTC.

The gene calls are TRBV28 and TRBJ2-1; 7 bases match TRBD2. Unmatched junction bases numbered 5, after V lost 5 bases and J lost 10 bases. CDR1 and CDR2 from the germline V gene are MDHEN and SYDVKM. The CDR3 runs 12 residues. CDR3 coding DNA: TGTGCCAGCAGTCGGGGGGTCGGCGAGCAGTTCTTC. Translation gives CASSRGVGEQFF.

This clone was observed a handful of times. V is TRBV7-9 and J is TRBJ1-1; the match to TRBD1 covers 7 bases. Germline trimming cut 5 bases from V and 3 bases from J; bases unmatched to any gene: 6. CDR3 length equals 14 residues. Germline V gene data show CDR1 as SEHNR and CDR2 as FQNEAQ (reference sequence). The CDR3 nucleotides read TGTGCCAGCAGCGCTTATACAGGGGACACTGAAGCTTTCTTT. Its translation: CASSAYTGDTEAFF.

The CDR3 here is CASGHFPQETQYF. The CDR3 DNA follows: TGTGCCAGCGGACATTTCCCCCAAGAGACCCAGTACTTC. The chain recombines TRBV19 with TRBJ2-5; D may be TRBD1 (5 bases). The CDR3 is 13 amino acids. The V gene lost 9 bases and the J gene lost 1 base, with 12 bases spanning the gap. Germline values: CDR1 LNHDA, CDR2 SQIVND (reference sequence).

The chain combines TRBV5-6 with TRBJ2-1; 7 positions match TRBD1. The J segment lost 5 bases and the V segment lost 1 base, leaving 12 bases of the junction unmatched. The germline gives CDR1 SGHDT, CDR2 YYEEEE. The CDR3 length is 17 residues. The CDR3 spells CASSLLRAGQEDNEQFF. CDR3 nucleotide sequence: TGTGCCAGCAGCTTGCTTCGGGCCGGACAGGAGGACAATGAGCAGTTCTTC.

The genes are TRBV7-9 and TRBJ2-5; maybe TRBD2 (5 bases). The CDR3 has 16 residues. V shed 4 bases and J shed 4 bases, with 19 bases lying between them. Germline-derived CDR1 and CDR2 are SEHNR and FQNEAQ (reference sequence). CDR3 nucleotide sequence: TGTGCCAGCAGCTCGCCAGCGTACGGGGAGAGAGAGACCCAGTACTTC. Its translation is CASSSPAYGERETQYF.

This sequence joins TRBV5-6 and TRBJ1-5; D is undetermined. V gave up 1 base and J gave up 4 bases, with 18 bases separating them. This CDR3 is built from 17 residues. Germline V lookup: CDR1 SGHDT, CDR2 YYEEEE. The DNA for the CDR3 is TGTGCCAGCAGCTTGTTTGCATTGGGAAATAGTAATCAGCCCCAGCATTTT. This translates into CASSLFALGNSNQPQHF. Looking up the rest from reference TRBV5-6 and TRBJ1-5 gives the full variable domain: DAGVTQSPTHLIKTRGQQVTLRCSPKSGHDTVSWYQQALGQGPQFIFQYYEEEERQRGNFPDRFSGHQFPNYSSELNVNALLLGDSALYLCASSLFALGNSNQPQHFGDGTRLSIL.

The chain is built from TRBV18 and TRBJ2-1; tentative D call: TRBD1 (6 bases). The CDR3 length is 13 residues. Trimming took off 4 bases at V and 4 bases at J, with 8 bases between the two ends. The V gene's germline CDR1 is KGHSH and CDR2 LQKENI. The CDR3 spells CASSRGRYNEQFF. In DNA form, the CDR3 reads TGTGCCAGCTCACGGGGGCGATACAATGAGCAGTTCTTC.

The J gene is TRBJ2-1, the V gene TRBV15; TRBD1 aligns across 10 bases. V lost 1 base and J lost 8; bases outside the gene matches: 2. This CDR3 has 14 amino acids. Germline CDR1 LNHNV, CDR2 YYDKDF (reference sequence). The CDR3 spells CATSRGTGGDEQFF. CDR3 bases: TGTGCCACCAGCAGAGGGACAGGGGGGGATGAGCAGTTCTTC.

Relative to its sample, this clone is medium-sized. CDR3 loop: CASSLGDAVLEQYF. For the CDR3, the DNA is TGTGCCAGCAGCTTGGGGGACGCGGTCCTCGAGCAGTACTTC. This chain connects TRBV5-5 to TRBJ2-7; D might be TRBD1 or TRBD2, each matching 5 bases. The germline V gene encodes CDR1 SGHKS and CDR2 YYEKEE (reference sequence). V lost 0 bases, J lost 6 bases, and 13 bases lay in between. This CDR3 has 14 residues.

The chain links TRBV5-1 to TRBJ1-2; D not certain. Germline V gives CDR1 SGHRS, CDR2 YFSETQ. The CDR3 is 15 residues long. The germline V and J ends were trimmed by 4 bases and 4 bases, with 17 bases remaining between them. The CDR3 spells CASSGSRYDGYGYTF. DNA of the CDR3: TGCGCCAGCAGCGGATCACGGTATGACGGCTATGGCTACACCTTC.

The gene calls are TRBV30 and TRBJ1-2; possibly TRBD1 for D (6 bases). The CDR3 is made up of 15 amino acids. Germline lookup yields CDR1 GTSNPN and CDR2 SVGIG (reference sequence). The V and J ends lost 0 bases and 5 bases respectively, with 16 bases between them. The CDR3, as DNA: TGTGCCTGGAGTGTACTGGGGGGCTTCAGGTATGGCTACACCTTC. Translating gives CAWSVLGGFRYGYTF.

V usage is TRBV2 and J usage is TRBJ2-7; the match to TRBD1 covers 9 bases. V dropped 5 bases and J dropped 1; count of bases not matched to a gene: 3. Germline CDR1 is SNHLY and CDR2 is FYNNEI. The CDR3 length is 14 residues. This CDR3 is CASSPGTGSYEQYF. Here the CDR3 DNA reads TGTGCCAGCAGTCCCGGGACAGGGTCCTACGAGCAGTACTTC.

The chain employs TRBV9 and TRBJ2-5, with D maybe TRBD2 (6 bases). The DNA end lines up better with TRBJ2-7; the J call may be wrong. CDR3 length: 15 residues. Germline CDR1 reads SGDLS; CDR2 reads YYNGEE. The CDR3 region has the DNA TGTGCCAGCAGCGTAGGTAGTAGCGGCACCTACGAGCAGTACTTC. It specifies CASSVGSSGTYEQYF.

This clone was seen just once. This sequence joins TRBV2 and TRBJ2-1; D gene ambiguous. There are 12 residues in the CDR3. V gave up 8 bases and J gave up 5 bases, with 10 bases separating them. Germline loops: CDR1 SNHLY, CDR2 FYNNEI. In DNA form, the CDR3 reads TGTGCCAGCCAACAGCCCGACAATGAGCAGTTCTTC. Its translation is CASQQPDNEQFF.

This chain connects TRBV10-1 to TRBJ2-3; TRBD1 is a possible D gene (6 bases). The V end was cut by 5 bases, the J end by 6 bases, with 21 bases between. Germline CDR1 and CDR2: WNHNN and SYGVQD (reference sequence). The CDR3 runs 16 residues. CDR3 DNA: TGCGCCAGCAGTCCCCACACAGGGTTTTCGGCGGATACGCAGTATTTT. Translation gives CASSPHTGFSADTQYF.

This chain connects TRBV5-6 to TRBJ2-3, with D tentatively TRBD1 (5 bases). This CDR3 region has 16 residues. Germline CDR1 is SGHDT and CDR2 is YYEEEE. The V gene lost 0 bases and the J gene lost 1 base, with 12 bases spanning the gap. In nucleotides, the CDR3 is TGTGCCAGCAGCTTGGACAGGCAAAGGGGCACAGATACGCAGTATTTT. It encodes CASSLDRQRGTDTQYF.

The chain uses TRBV10-3 and TRBJ2-2; D gene uncertain. Germline lookup yields CDR1 ENHRY and CDR2 SYGVKD. This CDR3 has 16 amino acids. V was pared by 8 bases and J by 0 bases, with 16 bases between. Written as DNA, the CDR3 is TGTGCCATCCTGGAACCGGACCAACCGAACACCGGGGAGCTGTTTTTT. It is translated as CAILEPDQPNTGELFF.

This clone was seen only a few times. The chain combines TRBV7-3 with TRBJ2-3, with D uncertain. This CDR3 is 12 amino acids long. The germline V gene encodes CDR1 SGHTA and CDR2 FQGTGA. Trimming shortened V by 4 bases and J by 1 base, and 3 bases separated the two germline ends. CDR3 residues: CASSWGTDTQYF. CDR3 nucleotide sequence: TGTGCCAGCAGCTGGGGCACAGATACGCAGTATTTT. The full variable domain, in which reference TRBV7-3 and TRBJ2-3 provide the parts outside the CDR3, is GAGVSQTPSNKVTEKGKYVELRCDPISGHTALYWYRQSLGQGPEFLIYFQGTGAADDSGLPNDRFFAVRPEGSVSTLKIQRTERGDSAVYLCASSWGTDTQYFGPGTRLTVL.

This clone was recorded once. Here the CDR3 reads CASSLQTGTEYEQYF. CDR3 bases: TGTGCCAGCAGCCTGCAGACCGGGACAGAATACGAGCAGTACTTC. The genes are TRBV7-6 and TRBJ2-7, with TRBD1 matching 7 bases. V was clipped by 5 bases and J by 4 bases; unmatched bases: 11. Germline V CDR1 and CDR2: SGHVS, FNYEAQ. This CDR3 is 15 amino acids long.

This clone was observed a handful of times. The rearrangement joins TRBV6-6 to TRBJ2-7, with D perhaps matching TRBD2 (7 bases). V was pared by 6 bases and J by 2 bases, with 14 bases between. The germline CDR1 and CDR2 sequences are MNHNY and SVGAGI (reference sequence). This CDR3 is 14 amino acids long. The CDR3, as DNA: TGTGCCAGCAGCCCGGGGGGCGTCCCCTACGAGCAGTACTTC. This gives the protein CASSPGGVPYEQYF.

V gene TRBV5-4 combines with J gene TRBJ2-6; possible D gene TRBD2, 7 bases. Germline-derived CDR1 and CDR2 are SGHNT and YYREEE (reference sequence). The CDR3 has 17 residues. V lost 6 bases and J 2 bases, leaving 18 bases between the germline ends. Here the CDR3 reads CASTSVGGAAGANVLTF. For the CDR3, the DNA is TGTGCCAGCACCTCCGTTGGGGGGGCGGCTGGGGCCAACGTCCTGACTTTC.

V usage is TRBV5-1 and J usage is TRBJ2-3, with TRBD1 identical over 7 bases. Germline V gives CDR1 SGHRS, CDR2 YFSETQ. V shed 4 bases and J 14 bases; nucleotides not matched to a gene: 13. The CDR3 has 13 amino acids. For the CDR3, the DNA is TGCGCCAGCAGCGTCCGGGACAGCCTCGTATGGTATTTT. Encoded protein: CASSVRDSLVWYF.

The rearrangement uses TRBV15 and TRBJ1-4; the match to TRBD1 covers 9 bases. Germline CDR1 and CDR2: LNHNV and YYDKDF (reference sequence). The CDR3 extends over 15 amino acids. V dropped 1 base and J dropped 8; count of bases not matched to a gene: 5. The CDR3 sequence: CATSRGDREWEKLFF. The CDR3 DNA reads TGTGCCACCAGCAGAGGGGACAGGGAGTGGGAAAAACTGTTTTTT.

The chain has TRBV2 and TRBJ2-2, with D possibly matching TRBD1 (5 bases). The CDR3 covers 15 residues. Germline lookup yields CDR1 SNHLY and CDR2 FYNNEI. Between the trimmed V and J ends, which lost 6 bases and 4 bases, there was a span of 15 bases. In DNA form, the CDR3 reads TGTGCCAGCAGCCTGGCAGGGCGACCCACCGGGGAGCTGTTTTTT. Protein product: CASSLAGRPTGELFF. Looking up the rest from reference TRBV2 and TRBJ2-2 gives the full variable domain: EPEVTQTPSHQVTQMGQEVILRCVPISNHLYFYWYRQILGQKVEFLVSFYNNEISEKSEIFDDQFSVERPDGSNFTLKIRSTKLEDSAMYFCASSLAGRPTGELFFGEGSRLTVL.

The chain is built from TRBV27 and TRBJ2-7, with a tentative D call TRBD2 (7 bases). CDR1 and CDR2 (germline): MNHEY, SMNVEV (reference sequence). Trimming took 6 bases from V and 4 from J, leaving 13 bases between them. The CDR3 runs 13 residues. CDR3: CASREGGGYEQYF. CDR3 DNA: TGTGCCAGCAGGGAAGGGGGGGGGTACGAGCAGTACTTC.

The rearrangement links TRBV4-2 to TRBJ2-7; 13 bases agree with TRBD2. This CDR3 has 17 amino acids. V gave up 2 bases and J gave up 5 bases; unmatched junction bases: 9. Germline values: CDR1 LGHNA, CDR2 YNFKEQ. The CDR3 DNA is TGTGCCAGCAGCCAATTCTTGACTAGCGGGGGGAATCACGAGCAGTACTTC. This encodes CASSQFLTSGGNHEQYF.